These T cell receptor beta chains were read from a single sample in a study of human T cells and chemical hapten exposure. TCRdb passed the RACE reads through MiXCR, listing each CDR3 protein once. The sample yields 65,000 or so distinct CDR3 sequences, around 6.1% seen once. The material sequenced was whole blood. The source is a female donor in good health. Some clones in this sample may be carry-over from other donors' samples. Both conserved end residues are trimmed from each CDR3. The D gene is left open where the match is weak.

J gene,D gene,V gene,CDR3 protein
TRBJ1-6,.,TRBV12-3/TRBV12-4,ASSQGFHSPLH
TRBJ2-7,.,TRBV18,ASSHRPGHGAYEQY
TRBJ2-3,TRBD2,TRBV6-5,ASSYSPSGVRTDTQY
TRBJ2-7,TRBD1,TRBV11-2,ASSLGQGDYEQY
TRBJ1-1,.,TRBV13,ASSHWEGGITEAF
TRBJ1-3,.,TRBV2,ASSARTTPGNTIY
TRBJ1-2,TRBD1,TRBV30,AWGTGITGGYT
TRBJ2-7,TRBD2,TRBV6-2/TRBV6-3,ASSYAGLAGGFISYEQY
TRBJ2-1,TRBD2,TRBV20-1,SASGLAGGEQF
TRBJ1-1,.,TRBV29-1,SVVGGADLNTEAF